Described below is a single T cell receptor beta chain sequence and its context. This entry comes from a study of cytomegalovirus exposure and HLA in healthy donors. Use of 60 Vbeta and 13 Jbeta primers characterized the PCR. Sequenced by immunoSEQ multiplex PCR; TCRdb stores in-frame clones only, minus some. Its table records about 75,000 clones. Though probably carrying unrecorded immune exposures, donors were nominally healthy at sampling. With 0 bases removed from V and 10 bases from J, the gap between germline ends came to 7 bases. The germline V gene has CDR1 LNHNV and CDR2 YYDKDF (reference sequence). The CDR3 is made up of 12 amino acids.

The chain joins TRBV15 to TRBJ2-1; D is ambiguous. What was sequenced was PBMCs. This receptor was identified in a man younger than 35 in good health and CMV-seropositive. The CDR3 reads CATSRDLQEQFF. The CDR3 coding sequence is TGTGCCACCAGCAGAGATCTACAGGAGCAGTTCTTC.